This is a list of T cell receptor beta chains from one sample in a study of CD8 T cells in Susac syndrome. In TCRdb, the immunoSEQ multiplex PCR reads were re-called with MiXCR into one record per CDR3 protein. Of about 110,000 distinct CDR3 sequences in the sample, around 94% are singletons; the top ten hold about 0.42%. The material sequenced was CD8+ T cells from PBMCs. The receptors stem from a human donor with Susac syndrome. CDR3s include the opening cysteine and the closing phenylalanine or tryptophan. A D gene is named only where the DNA matches it firmly. Expanded clones get a size class; other rows say once, few or many, or leave the size out.

j_call v_call d_call clone_size cdr3_aa cdr3_nt
TRBJ1-5 TRBV4-2 TRBD1 . CASSQGSGTGPIQPQHF TGTGCCAGCAGCCAAGGGTCCGGGACAGGGCCTATCCAGCCCCAGCATTTT
TRBJ2-7 TRBV7-9 TRBD2 . CASSPEGLAGFEQYF TGTGCCAGCAGCCCTGAAGGCCTAGCGGGGTTCGAGCAGTACTTC
TRBJ2-3 TRBV3-1 . . CASSPEDTDTQYF TGTGCCAGCAGTCCGGAGGACACAGATACGCAGTATTTT
TRBJ1-1 TRBV9 TRBD1 . CASSPGRQGVTEAFF TGTGCCAGCAGCCCAGGGAGACAGGGGGTCACTGAAGCTTTCTTT
TRBJ2-5 TRBV5-1 . . CASSSDLGGETQYF TGCGCCAGCAGCTCGGACCTTGGCGGGGAGACCCAGTACTTC
TRBJ2-5 TRBV5-4 TRBD1 . CASSLRGTGQETQYF TGTGCCAGCAGCTTGAGGGGGACAGGCCAAGAGACCCAGTACTTC
TRBJ1-1 TRBV5-6 . . CASSLDGTEAFF TGTGCCAGCAGCTTGGACGGCACTGAAGCTTTCTTT
TRBJ2-7 TRBV19 TRBD1 . CASSPGTGGFYEQYF TGTGCCAGTAGTCCTGGGACAGGGGGCTTTTACGAGCAGTACTTC
TRBJ2-2 TRBV3-1 . once CASRDAEVTGELFF TGTGCCAGCAGAGATGCAGAAGTCACCGGGGAGCTGTTTTTT
TRBJ2-5 TRBV5-4 . few CASSLSFQETQYF TGTGCCAGCAGCTTATCCTTCCAAGAGACCCAGTACTTC
TRBJ2-7 TRBV7-9 . . CASSLVIGGLAEEQYF TGTGCCAGCAGCTTAGTCATTGGGGGGTTAGCGGAGGAGCAGTACTTC
TRBJ2-5 TRBV3-1 TRBD2 . CATHLAGDNYQETQYF TGTGCCACCCACCTAGCGGGGGACAACTACCAAGAGACCCAGTACTTC
TRBJ2-7 TRBV7-9 . . CASSFGHREQYF TGTGCCAGCAGCTTCGGGCATCGGGAGCAGTACTTC
TRBJ2-3 TRBV7-2 . . CATEGTYTDTQYF TGTGCCACCGAGGGGACATACACAGATACGCAGTATTTT
TRBJ2-5 TRBV11-1 . . CASSRVPPDRKETQYF TGTGCCAGCAGCCGAGTCCCGCCAGACAGAAAAGAGACCCAGTACTTC
TRBJ2-1 TRBV4-2 TRBD2 . CASSQEGSGGYEQFF TGTGCCAGCAGCCAAGAGGGTAGCGGGGGATATGAGCAGTTCTTC
TRBJ1-2 TRBV12-3/TRBV12-4 . . CASSLFQQGPYTF TGTGCCAGCAGTTTGTTTCAACAGGGACCCTACACCTTC
TRBJ2-7 TRBV20-1 TRBD2 . CSATSLAGVSYEQYF TGCAGTGCTACGAGCCTAGCGGGGGTCTCCTACGAGCAGTACTTC
TRBJ2-6 TRBV9 . . CASSAYREGANVLTF TGTGCCAGCAGCGCCTACCGGGAGGGGGCCAACGTCCTGACTTTC
TRBJ2-3 TRBV20-1 TRBD2 . CSARGLANTDTQYF TGCAGTGCTAGAGGACTAGCGAACACAGATACGCAGTATTTT
TRBJ2-3 TRBV5-1 . once CASSFTASGTDTQYF TGCGCCAGCAGCTTTACGGCTAGCGGCACAGATACGCAGTATTTT
TRBJ2-5 TRBV15 TRBD1 . CATSTQHTGGRETQYF TGTGCCACCAGCACCCAGCATACAGGGGGTAGGGAGACCCAGTACTTC
TRBJ2-7 TRBV2 TRBD2 . CASSELASGSSYEQYF TGTGCCAGCAGTGAACTAGCTAGCGGGTCCTCCTACGAGCAGTACTTC
TRBJ2-4 TRBV18 . . CASSPPDQNIQYF TGTGCCAGCTCACCACCCGACCAAAACATTCAGTACTTC
TRBJ2-5 TRBV12-3/TRBV12-4 . . CASTADGEETQYF TGTGCCAGCACCGCGGACGGGGAGGAGACCCAGTACTTC
TRBJ2-7 TRBV27 . . CASLRYSPYEQYF TGTGCCAGCCTTCGATACAGTCCCTACGAGCAGTACTTC